This paragraph reports one T cell receptor beta chain. Its matching antigen is unknown. When sampled, the donors appeared nominally healthy, though they likely had unrecorded immune exposures. Germline CDR1 is MNHNY and CDR2 is SVGAGI (reference sequence). Trimming cost V 6 bases and J 4 bases; bases outside gene matches: 5. The CDR3 extends over 14 amino acids. The entry originates in a study of cytomegalovirus exposure and HLA in healthy donors. In the study overall: An earlier analysis found under 130 million unique TCR beta sequences from 150 million to 200 million T cells.

This PCR relied on a set of 60 Vbeta primers and 13 Jbeta primers. Data came from immunoSEQ multiplex PCR; TCRdb stores just in-frame clones and leaves some out. The data hold roughly 150,000 clones, with about 75% observed a single time. Points from the study as a whole: Roughly even sequencing depth across donors was the assumption behind the presence/absence analyses. Information on immune exposure was restricted to one variable (CMV serostatus).

Source material: PBMCs. The chain recombines TRBV6-6 with TRBJ1-2, with 10 bases that match TRBD1. The receptor was derived from a male donor in good health and CMV-seronegative. CDR3 coding DNA: TGTGCCAGCAGAGGACAGGGGGGAGGCTATGGCTACACCTTC. Amino acids: CASRGQGGGYGYTF.